This entry describes one TCR beta chain. What it binds is unknown. The data belong to a study of graft-versus-host responses after intestinal transplantation. At the level of the study: Each of the recipients got a multivisceral, liver-intestinal, or isolated intestinal transplant. The study's findings and limits: Clonal ratios of graft-versus-host to host-versus-graft in allografts were high for patients exhibiting graft-donor T cell macrochimerism. GvH clones occurred in recipient marrow; some first appeared in ileum or blood.

TCRdb's table, derived via immunoSEQ multiplex PCR, lists solely in-frame clones and lacks some. The table has around 90,000 clones, roughly 89% seen once. CDR1 and CDR2 from the germline V gene are MDHEN and SYDVKM. This CDR3 spans 13 amino acids. V dropped 8 bases and J dropped 3 bases, with 13 bases sitting between them. V is TRBV28 and J is TRBJ1-2; D gene ambiguous. This receptor was taken from a human donor who received an intestinal transplant. The material sequenced was unstimulated CD4+ T cells sorted from spleen or lymph node cells, taken before intestinal transplant. The CDR3 bases are TGTGCCAGCGGAGTTATGATTGACTATGGCTACACCTTC. Protein sequence: CASGVMIDYGYTF.